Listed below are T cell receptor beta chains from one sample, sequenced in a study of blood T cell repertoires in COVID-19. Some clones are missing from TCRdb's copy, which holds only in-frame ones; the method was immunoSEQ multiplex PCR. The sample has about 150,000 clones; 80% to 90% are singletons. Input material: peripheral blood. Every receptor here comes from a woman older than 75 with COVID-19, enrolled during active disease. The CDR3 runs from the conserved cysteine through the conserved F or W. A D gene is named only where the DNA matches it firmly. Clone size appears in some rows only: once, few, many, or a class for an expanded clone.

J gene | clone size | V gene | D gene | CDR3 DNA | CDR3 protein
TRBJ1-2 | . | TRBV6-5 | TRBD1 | TGTGCCAGCAGTTACGGGCGGACAGGCTGGGGCTACACCTTC | CASSYGRTGWGYTF
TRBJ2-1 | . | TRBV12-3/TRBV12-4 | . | TGTGCCAGCAGCCGAGTAAGCGTGAATGAGCAGTTCTTC | CASSRVSVNEQFF
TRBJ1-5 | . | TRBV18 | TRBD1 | TGTGCCAGCTCACCGACGACAGGGTATGATCAGCCCCAGCATTTT | CASSPTTGYDQPQHF
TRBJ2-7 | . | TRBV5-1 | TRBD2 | TGCGCCAGCAGCTTGGCGCTAGCGGGAGCGAGTGAGCAGTACTTC | CASSLALAGASEQYF
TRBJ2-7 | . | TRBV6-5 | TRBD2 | TGTGCCAGCAGTTCCCTAAGAAGCGGGACCCACGAGCAGTACTTC | CASSSLRSGTHEQYF
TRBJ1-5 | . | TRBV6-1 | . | TGTGCCAGCAGTGAGGGGCTCGGCCAGCCCCAGCATTTT | CASSEGLGQPQHF
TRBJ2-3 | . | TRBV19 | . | TGTGCCAGTAGTATTTCCTGGACTAGCACAGATACGCAGTATTTT | CASSISWTSTDTQYF
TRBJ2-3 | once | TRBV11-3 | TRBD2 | TGTGCCAGCAGCTTAAAGACGACTAGCGGGGGGGCCGGATCAGATACGCAGTATTTT | CASSLKTTSGGAGSDTQYF
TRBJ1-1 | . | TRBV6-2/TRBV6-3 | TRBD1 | TGTGCCAGCAGTCATCAGGGGGGCGCTGAAGCTTTCTTT | CASSHQGGAEAFF
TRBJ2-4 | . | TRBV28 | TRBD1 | TGTGCCAGCCAAAGTGGACAGGTCGTGAACATTCAGTACTTC | CASQSGQVVNIQYF
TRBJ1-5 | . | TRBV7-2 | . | TGTGCCAGCAGCTTAAGGGACACTAATCAGCCCCAGCATTTT | CASSLRDTNQPQHF
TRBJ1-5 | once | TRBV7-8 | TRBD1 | TGTGCCAGCAGCCCTCGTGGCAGGGGGAGTACTTTTAGCAATCAGCCCCAGCATTTT | CASSPRGRGSTFSNQPQHF
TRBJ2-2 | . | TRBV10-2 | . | TGCGCCAGCAGTGAGAGGGGAACCACCGGGGAGCTGTTTTTT | CASSERGTTGELFF
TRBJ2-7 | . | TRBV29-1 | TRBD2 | TGCAGCGTGGCCCAGGGACTAGCGGTGGGCGAGCAGTACTTC | CSVAQGLAVGEQYF
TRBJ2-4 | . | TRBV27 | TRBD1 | TGTGCCAGCAGGGACCTGACAGGGGCCCCTTTAATTCAGTACTTC | CASRDLTGAPLIQYF
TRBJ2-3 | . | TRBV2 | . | TGTGCCAGCAGCCAACAGGGTTTAGATACGCAGTATTTT | CASSQQGLDTQYF
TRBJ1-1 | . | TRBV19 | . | TGTGCCAGTAGTAACGACTTTTACACTGAAGCTTTCTTT | CASSNDFYTEAFF
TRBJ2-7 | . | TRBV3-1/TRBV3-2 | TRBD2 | TGTGCCAGCAGCCATTGGACTAGCGGCTCCTACGAGCAGTACTTC | CASSHWTSGSYEQYF
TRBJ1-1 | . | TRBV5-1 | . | TGCGCCAGCGGGGGAACAGGGATCGGTGAAGCTTTCTTT | CASGGTGIGEAFF
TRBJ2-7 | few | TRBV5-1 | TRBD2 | TGCGCCAGCAGCCAGACTAGCGGAGTCTCCTACGAGCAGTACTTC | CASSQTSGVSYEQYF
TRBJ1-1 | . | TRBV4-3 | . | TGCGCCAGCAGCCAACTGGGGAGGGACACTGAAGCTTTCTTT | CASSQLGRDTEAFF
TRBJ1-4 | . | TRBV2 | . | TGTGCCAGCAGTTTTAATGGCCCGGGTGAAAAACTGTTTTTT | CASSFNGPGEKLFF
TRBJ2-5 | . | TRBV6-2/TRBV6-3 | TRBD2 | TGTGCCAGCAGTTCCACTAGCGGGGACTATGAGACCCAGTACTTC | CASSSTSGDYETQYF
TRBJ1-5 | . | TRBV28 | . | TGTGCCAGCAGTTTAAGTCAGGGGTTCAATCAGCCCCAGCATTTT | CASSLSQGFNQPQHF
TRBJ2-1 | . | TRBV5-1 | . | TGCGCCAGCAGCTTGGCTGAGGAGCAGTTCTTC | CASSLAEEQFF
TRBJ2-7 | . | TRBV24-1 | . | TGTGCCACCAGTGAACCTGGGCGGGGTGACGAGCAGTACTTC | CATSEPGRGDEQYF
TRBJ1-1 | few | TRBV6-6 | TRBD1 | TGTGCCAGCACCGACAGGGGAGTAACTGAAGCTTTCTTT | CASTDRGVTEAFF